This T cell receptor (beta chain) emerged from a study of cytomegalovirus exposure and HLA in healthy donors. Study-wide results and limits: Generally TCR sequences proved uncommon, though certain public TCRs appeared in numerous donors. Altogether, 170 or so TCR beta chains were recorded as cytomegalovirus-associated. The tendency of first-cohort TCR clusters to co-occur in the 90 to 150 validation repertoires was the finding of a later analysis.

Assay: immunoSEQ multiplex PCR; the TCRdb copy retains only in-frame clones and omits some. In the table there are 150,000 to 200,000 clones, 85% of which are singletons. Germline-derived CDR1 and CDR2 are MNHNS and SASEGT. This CDR3 is 14 amino acids long. V dropped 7 bases and J dropped 3; count of bases not matched to a gene: 6. As for this clone: The antigen remains undetermined.

The chain couples TRBV6-1 to TRBJ1-5; 7 bases are shared with TRBD1. This receptor was taken from a young man in good health and CMV-seropositive. The sample consisted of PBMCs. CDR3 DNA: TGTGCCAGCAAACTGACAGGGATCAATCAGCCCCAGCATTTT. Translating it yields CASKLTGINQPQHF.